This T cell receptor (beta chain) was observed in a study of follicular helper T cells after annual influenza vaccination. The sample holds one count of this clone. Time point specified: 2015-2016 season, 7 days after influenza vaccination. Sequencing of TCRB used Survey level resolution. The assay was immunoSEQ multiplex PCR, and TCRdb's table has in-frame clones only and misses some. The table has 1,400 to 1,500 clones, roughly 80% seen once; the top ten hold roughly 3.1%. CDR3 length: 19 residues. V dropped 4 bases and J dropped 0 bases, with 24 bases sitting between them. In germline, CDR1 is KGHSH, CDR2 LQKENI.

The sequence was collected from an adult who received the influenza vaccine. The rearrangement links TRBV18 to TRBJ1-2; D is possibly TRBD1 (6 bases). The sequencing used CXCR5+ CD38+ circulating T follicular helper cells from blood, collected 7 days after influenza vaccination. The subset denotes: circulating Tfh, non-naive CD4+CXCR5+PD-1+ (ICOS+CD38+ or ICOS-CD38-). The CDR3 protein is CASSLNPGTTNIANYGYTF. CDR3 in DNA: TGTGCCAGCTCACTGAATCCCGGGACAACAAATATCGCTAACTATGGCTACACCTTC.